These T cell receptor beta chains were read from a single sample in a study of post-analysis software for immune sequencing data. TCRdb re-derived calls from the PCR reads in MiXCR, one entry per CDR3 protein. The sample has under 900,000 distinct CDR3 sequences; 53% are singletons. The source material was blood. The receptor set was obtained from a girl aged 5 to 17 with multiple sclerosis. Both conserved end residues are part of each CDR3. The D gene is left open where the match is weak. Where a row states a size, it is once, few, many or the class of an expanded clone; other rows omit it.

>.|.|TRBJ2-5|TRBV20-1
CSAYIVSQETQYF
TGCAGTGCTTATATAGTGAGCCAAGAGACCCAGTACTTC
>.|.|TRBJ1-1|TRBV6-6
CASSFASTAEAFF
TGTGCCAGCAGTTTTGCGTCTACGGCTGAAGCTTTCTTT
>TRBD1|few|TRBJ2-1|TRBV20-1
CSARGQDYNEQFF
TGCAGTGCCAGGGGACAGGACTACAATGAGCAGTTCTTC
>.|once|TRBJ2-5|TRBV28
CASSPWGEQTQYF
TGTGCCAGCAGTCCGTGGGGTGAACAGACCCAGTACTTC
>.|few|TRBJ2-4|TRBV20-1
CSAPPTGPGNIQYF
TGCAGTGCCCCACCCACGGGGCCGGGAAACATTCAGTACTTC
>.|.|TRBJ2-7|TRBV18
CASSPGRGSPYEQYF
TGTGCCAGCTCACCGGGGCGTGGGTCTCCCTACGAGCAGTACTTC
>TRBD1|once|TRBJ1-5|TRBV20-1
CSAIYGTGSFGTTQPQHF
TGCAGTGCTATATACGGGACAGGGTCTTTTGGTACGACTCAGCCCCAGCATTTT
>.|few|TRBJ2-4|TRBV29-1
CSVEQLLAKNIQYF
TGCAGCGTTGAACAGCTTCTAGCCAAAAACATTCAGTACTTC
>.|.|TRBJ2-3|TRBV6-2/TRBV6-3
CASSGRLEYF
TGTGCCAGCAGTGGTCGGTTGGAGTATTTT
>TRBD1|.|TRBJ2-3|TRBV24-1
CATSDYRDRQDTQYF
TGTGCCACCAGCGACTACCGGGACAGACAAGATACGCAGTATTTT
>TRBD1|few|TRBJ2-3|TRBV5-1
CASSQGQVTQIKQYF
TGCGCCAGCAGCCAGGGACAGGTCACTCAGATAAAGCAGTATTTT
>.|.|TRBJ1-2|TRBV20-1
CSAQGRGKGYGYTF
TGCAGTGCCCAGGGCCGGGGGAAGGGGTATGGCTACACCTTC
>.|.|TRBJ2-1|TRBV5-1
CASSFDLGTAYNEQFF
TGCGCCAGCAGCTTCGATCTCGGGACTGCCTACAATGAGCAGTTCTTC
>TRBD1|.|TRBJ2-4|TRBV18
CASSPNTGGVGAFQYF
TGTGCCAGCTCACCGAACACAGGGGGCGTGGGGGCTTTTCAGTACTTC
>.|few|TRBJ2-4|TRBV20-1
CSARVVGVTKNIQYF
TGCAGTGCTAGAGTGGTGGGGGTAACCAAAAACATTCAGTACTTC
>TRBD1|.|TRBJ1-5|TRBV19
CASSPPGQFKEPQHF
TGTGCCAGTAGCCCCCCGGGACAGTTTAAGGAGCCCCAGCATTTT
>TRBD2|few|TRBJ2-1|TRBV20-1
CSARGRGDNEQFF
TGCAGTGCTAGGGGTCGGGGGGACAATGAGCAGTTCTTC
>.|.|TRBJ1-2|TRBV29-1
CSVEARWGSGRGGYTF
TGCAGCGTTGAGGCGCGGTGGGGCTCAGGAAGGGGTGGCTACACCTTC
>TRBD2|few|TRBJ2-1|TRBV20-1
CSASSGSQYNEQFF
TGCAGTGCGAGTAGCGGGTCCCAGTACAATGAGCAGTTCTTC
>.|few|TRBJ1-4|TRBV9
CASSPSWGGTNEKLFF
TGTGCCAGCAGCCCGAGCTGGGGAGGAACTAATGAAAAACTGTTTTTT
>.|few|TRBJ2-7|TRBV10-3
CAISRDIAYEQYF
TGTGCCATCAGCCGGGACATTGCCTACGAGCAGTACTTC
>TRBD1|.|TRBJ1-6|TRBV7-2
CASSPTTGTNSPLHF
TGTGCCAGCAGCCCTACGACAGGGACAAATTCACCCCTCCACTTT
>.|many|TRBJ2-3|TRBV20-1
CSVRATSTDTQYF
TGCAGTGTCCGGGCTACTAGCACAGATACGCAGTATTTT
>.|few|TRBJ2-7|TRBV11-2
CASSLNRVSSYEQYF
TGTGCCAGCAGCTTAAACAGGGTGAGCTCCTACGAGCAGTACTTC
>.|.|TRBJ2-7|TRBV29-1
CSATVGYEQYF
TGCAGCGCAACAGTGGGGTACGAGCAGTACTTC
>.|.|TRBJ2-1|TRBV10-3
CAIRGYNNEQFF
TGTGCCATCAGGGGTTATAACAATGAGCAGTTCTTC
>.|few|TRBJ2-7|TRBV7-2
CASSLTPGQSYEQYF
TGTGCCAGCAGCTTAACCCCAGGCCAGTCCTACGAGCAGTACTTC
>TRBD1|.|TRBJ1-5|TRBV20-1
CSARDPAAGGRGVSYQPQHF
TGCAGTGCTAGAGATCCGGCGGCAGGGGGTAGGGGGGTCTCGTATCAGCCCCAGCATTTT